A single sample is the source of the 29 T cell receptor beta chains below, sequenced in a study of CD8 T cells in Susac syndrome (dated by TCRdb to between 2018 and 2020). The library was produced with the immunoSEQ multiplex PCR assay. RNA was extracted with the RNeasy kit and about 0.5 to 1 ug was reverse transcribed using random hexamers. TCRdb reanalyzed the raw reads on its own, using fastp at Q25 for trimming and MiXCR for clone calling, and kept in-frame beta chains. Entries that share a CDR3 protein sequence are merged under the most common genes and DNA. Within this sample are about 180,000 distinct CDR3 sequences, with roughly 95% of them counted one time only. The ten largest account for around 0.15% of the sample. The sequencing sample was made of CD8+ T cells from PBMCs. These receptor sequences come from a human donor with multiple sclerosis.

The table lists this clonotype with a count of one. The chain uses TRBV27 and TRBJ1-1; unclear D gene. Trimming took off 2 bases at V and 8 bases at J, with 12 bases between the two ends. Germline assignment: CDR1 MNHEY and CDR2 SMNVEV (reference sequence). The CDR3 covers 13 residues. The CDR3 loop reads CASSLRLGREAFF. The DNA for the CDR3 is TGTGCCAGCAGTTTAAGGCTAGGGAGGGAAGCTTTCTTT.

This chain uses TRBV12-3 or TRBV12-4 with TRBJ2-1; a weak D match, TRBD2 (6 bases). V dropped 5 bases and J dropped 3 bases, with 17 bases sitting between them. CDR3 length: 16 residues. Written as DNA, the CDR3 is TGTGCCAGCAGTGCCACTAGCTCCTCGCTCTACAATGAGCAGTTCTTC. Its protein product is CASSATSSSLYNEQFF.

The chain couples TRBV15 to TRBJ1-5; no clear D. CDR3 length: 16 amino acids. Germline V gene data show CDR1 as LNHNV and CDR2 as YYDKDF (reference sequence). V lost 3 bases to trimming and J lost 7 bases, with 19 bases between them. As DNA, the CDR3 is TGTGCCACCAGCAGCGTCGTGGGGAGTGGGGTCCAGCCCCAGCATTTT. Translation gives CATSSVVGSGVQPQHF.

The CDR3 is CSVVGTSNYGYTF. Written as DNA, the CDR3 is TGCAGCGTTGTGGGCACTTCTAACTATGGCTACACCTTC. This sequence joins TRBV29-1 and TRBJ1-2; no clear D gene. This CDR3 has 13 residues. V was pared by 4 bases and J by 0 bases, with 9 bases between. Germline V gene data show CDR1 as SQVTM and CDR2 as ANQGSEA.

This clonotype was seen only once. The chain joins TRBV27 to TRBJ2-7; 7 nucleotides align to TRBD2. V gave up 8 bases and J gave up 3 bases; unmatched junction bases: 13. The germline V gene has CDR1 MNHEY and CDR2 SMNVEV (reference sequence). The CDR3 is 15 amino acids. CDR3 in amino acids: CASRTWGEGFYEQYF. The CDR3 bases are TGTGCCAGCCGCACTTGGGGGGAGGGATTCTACGAGCAGTACTTC.

The gene calls are TRBV15 and TRBJ2-1; D is unclear. Trimming took 3 bases from V and 6 from J, leaving 9 bases between them. CDR3 length equals 13 residues. Germline CDR1 LNHNV, CDR2 YYDKDF (reference sequence). This CDR3 reads CATSRVLINEQFF. Here the CDR3 DNA reads TGTGCCACCAGCAGGGTCTTGATCAATGAGCAGTTCTTC.

Here the CDR3 reads CASSVGTDTEAFF. CDR3 DNA: TGTGCCAGCAGCGTAGGAACAGACACTGAAGCTTTCTTT. The chain links TRBV9 to TRBJ1-1; no reliable D call. Trimming stripped 0 bases from V and 3 bases from J, with 6 bases between. The CDR3 totals 13 residues. Germline V gene lookup returns CDR1 SGDLS and CDR2 YYNGEE. The full variable domain, its missing parts supplied by reference TRBV9 and TRBJ1-1, is DSGVTQTPKHLITATGQRVTLRCSPRSGDLSVYWYQQSLDQGLQFLIQYYNGEERAKGNILERFSAQQFPDLHSELNLSSLELGDSALYFCASSVGTDTEAFFGQGTRLTVV.

This clonotype came up a few times. This chain uses TRBV7-8 with TRBJ1-3; unclear D gene. Germline V gene sequence: CDR1 SGHVS, CDR2 FQNEAQ. The CDR3 contains 14 residues. With 5 bases removed from V and 3 bases from J, the gap between germline ends came to 11 bases. CDR3 residues: CASSPNYYGNTIYF. The CDR3 nucleotides are TGTGCCAGCAGCCCTAATTATTATGGAAACACCATATATTTT.

This CDR3 is CASSLGAVSSYNEQFF. The DNA of the CDR3 is TGTGCCAGCAGCTTGGGCGCGGTGAGCTCCTACAATGAGCAGTTCTTC. V is TRBV5-6 and J is TRBJ2-1; D gene unclear. V was pared by 0 bases and J by 0 bases, with 10 bases between. Per the germline V gene, CDR1 is SGHDT and CDR2 is YYEEEE. This CDR3 spans 16 amino acids.

The chain couples TRBV20-1 to TRBJ2-1; TRBD2 matches at 14 bases. The J segment lost 2 bases and the V segment lost 1 base, leaving 10 bases of the junction unmatched. The CDR3 consists of 19 residues. Germline V lookup: CDR1 DFQATT, CDR2 SNEGSKA (reference sequence). The CDR3 nucleotides are TGCAGTGCTAGAGGCGGACTAGCGGGGGGCCCTGGTACCTACAATGAGCAGTTCTTC. Amino acid sequence: CSARGGLAGGPGTYNEQFF.

The V and J genes are TRBV7-6 and TRBJ2-7, with D perhaps TRBD2 (6 bases). Trimming removed 2 bases from V and 6 bases from J, with 14 bases in between. This CDR3 has 14 amino acids. Germline assignment: CDR1 SGHVS and CDR2 FNYEAQ. CDR3 nucleotides: TGTGCCAGCAGCTTAAAGACTAGTGGGTTCGAGCAGTACTTC. Protein: CASSLKTSGFEQYF.

The rearrangement links TRBV3-1 to TRBJ1-1; 8 nucleotides match TRBD1. Looked up from germline, CDR1 is LGHDT and CDR2 is YNNKEL (reference sequence). The ends lost 0 bases at V and 3 bases at J; junction bases unmatched: 12. This CDR3 has 18 amino acids. DNA for the CDR3: TGTGCCAGCAGCCAAGATAGAAGTTTGGGACAGGTTGACACTGAAGCTTTCTTT. Translating gives CASSQDRSLGQVDTEAFF.

The V call is TRBV6-2 or TRBV6-3, the J call TRBJ2-3; D not certain. The CDR3 loop spans 13 amino acids. The V end lost 0 bases, the J end lost 5 bases, and 6 bases lay between the germline ends. The germline gives CDR1 MNHEY, CDR2 SVGEGT. The CDR3 is CASSYSARDTQYF. The CDR3 DNA reads TGTGCCAGCAGTTACTCGGCTAGAGATACGCAGTATTTT.

CDR3 amino acids: CASSAGTGGPQPQHF. Written as DNA, the CDR3 is TGTGCCAGCAGCGCAGGGACAGGGGGACCTCAGCCCCAGCATTTT. This chain connects TRBV9 to TRBJ1-5; 11 bases align to TRBD1. The V and J ends lost 3 bases and 6 bases, in that order; junction bases with no gene match: 5. Germline V gives CDR1 SGDLS, CDR2 YYNGEE. This CDR3 has 15 amino acids.

The rearrangement uses TRBV30 and TRBJ1-3; D is ambiguous. The CDR3 is made up of 15 amino acids. The germline V gene has CDR1 GTSNPN and CDR2 SVGIG (reference sequence). Trimming left V 5 bases short and J 0 bases short, with 14 bases between. The CDR3 reads CAWRDGPISGNTIYF. The CDR3 DNA reads as TGTGCCTGGCGCGACGGACCGATCTCTGGAAACACCATATATTTT.

The chain is built from TRBV9 and TRBJ1-6, with 9 positions matching TRBD1. The CDR3 consists of 17 residues. The germline V gene has CDR1 SGDLS and CDR2 YYNGEE. Trimming removed 3 bases from V and 0 bases from J; junction bases left unmatched: 4. The CDR3 region has the DNA TGTGCCAGCAGCGAGGGGACAGGGAGCTCCTATAATTCACCCCTCCACTTT. Its translation is CASSEGTGSSYNSPLHF.

The CDR3 DNA reads as TGTGCCAGCAGCGTTGTACGGGAGGGGAACACTGAAGCTTTCTTT. As protein: CASSVVREGNTEAFF. V gene TRBV13 combines with J gene TRBJ1-1, with unresolved D. The V gene lost 5 bases and the J gene lost 1 base, with 14 bases spanning the gap. The CDR3 contains 15 residues. Germline CDR1 is PRHDT and CDR2 is FYEKMQ (reference sequence).

The J gene is TRBJ2-1, the V gene TRBV7-9, with 10 nucleotides matching TRBD2. The CDR3 length is 14 residues. Losses at the gene ends were 9 bases for V and 4 bases for J; bases not matched to a gene: 6. The germline CDR1 and CDR2 sequences are SEHNR and FQNEAQ (reference sequence). The CDR3 is CASSGLASYNEQFF. For the CDR3, the DNA is TGTGCCAGTTCGGGACTAGCGAGTTACAATGAGCAGTTCTTC.

The rearrangement joins TRBV28 to TRBJ2-5, with unresolved D. Trimming stripped 6 bases from V and 3 bases from J, with 5 bases between. The germline CDR1 and CDR2 sequences are MDHEN and SYDVKM. This CDR3 region has 11 residues. The CDR3 here is CASSQKETQYF. CDR3 nucleotides: TGTGCCAGCAGCCAGAAAGAGACCCAGTACTTC.

The chain recombines TRBV15 with TRBJ1-1; D not resolved. Germline loops: CDR1 LNHNV, CDR2 YYDKDF (reference sequence). The CDR3 runs 13 residues. V lost 6 bases and J lost 2, with 10 bases in between. The CDR3 protein is CATSNRANTEAFF. Written as DNA, the CDR3 is TGTGCCACCAGTAACCGGGCCAACACTGAAGCTTTCTTT.

V gene TRBV20-1 combines with J gene TRBJ1-5; perhaps TRBD1 as D (5 bases). The CDR3 is 15 amino acids. V dropped 0 bases and J dropped 5 bases, with 14 bases sitting between them. Germline CDR1 and CDR2: DFQATT and SNEGSKA (reference sequence). The CDR3 reads CSARDGRVKDQPQHF. The CDR3 coding sequence is TGCAGTGCTAGAGACGGCAGGGTGAAAGATCAGCCCCAGCATTTT.

In this sample, this clonotype turned up once. The chain joins TRBV5-1 to TRBJ1-1; TRBD1 aligns across 7 bases. This CDR3 region has 15 residues. Germline V gene lookup returns CDR1 SGHRS and CDR2 YFSETQ. The trim removed 4 bases at V and 0 bases at J, leaving 6 bases unmatched. DNA for the CDR3: TGCGCCAGCAGCGGACTGGGACAGCTGAACACTGAAGCTTTCTTT. Encoded protein: CASSGLGQLNTEAFF.

The chain links TRBV27 to TRBJ2-3; 8 nucleotides match TRBD2. With 3 bases clipped from V and 1 base from J, the junction kept 3 bases outside the gene matches. The CDR3 extends over 15 amino acids. Germline V lookup: CDR1 MNHEY, CDR2 SMNVEV (reference sequence). This CDR3 is CASSLGTRGTDTQYF. In DNA form, the CDR3 reads TGTGCCAGCAGTTTGGGGACTAGAGGCACAGATACGCAGTATTTT.

The V and J genes are TRBV12-3 or TRBV12-4 and TRBJ1-5, with a tentative D call TRBD1 (6 bases). V lost 6 bases and J 5 bases, leaving 14 bases between the germline ends. This CDR3 spans 14 amino acids. DNA for the CDR3: TGTGCCAGCAGCCATCAGACAGGTTATCAGCCCCAGCATTTT. Translation: CASSHQTGYQPQHF.

Here the CDR3 DNA reads TGTGCCAGCAGCCCCTCGGCGGGCTGGGAGCAGTACTTC. Amino acid sequence: CASSPSAGWEQYF. This chain connects TRBV7-9 to TRBJ2-7; TRBD2 might be the D (5 bases). The germline V gene encodes CDR1 SEHNR and CDR2 FQNEAQ (reference sequence). The CDR3 length is 13 residues. Trimming cost V 5 bases and J 7 bases, with 15 bases left between them.

The chain joins TRBV9 to TRBJ2-1, with TRBD1 as a possible D gene (6 bases). Germline CDR1 SGDLS, CDR2 YYNGEE. The V and J ends lost 1 base and 7 bases respectively, with 15 bases between them. This CDR3 is 15 amino acids long. CDR3 amino acids: CASSVYPGAVNEQFF. CDR3 bases: TGTGCCAGCAGCGTATATCCAGGGGCGGTTAATGAGCAGTTCTTC.

The chain is built from TRBV5-4 and TRBJ1-4; D is ambiguous. Trimming pared 5 bases from V and 3 bases from J, leaving 8 bases between. The CDR3 contains 13 residues. CDR1 is SGHNT, CDR2 YYREEE, per germline (reference sequence). The CDR3, as DNA: TGTGCCAGCAGGGAGTCTCCTAATGAAAAACTGTTTTTT. Translation: CASRESPNEKLFF.

The V gene is TRBV13, the J gene TRBJ2-5; 10 bases agree with TRBD2. The germline V gene has CDR1 PRHDT and CDR2 FYEKMQ (reference sequence). Unmatched junction bases numbered 8, after V lost 5 bases and J lost 2 bases. The CDR3 consists of 16 residues. The chain's CDR3 is CASSQRTSGDQETQYF. DNA of the CDR3: TGTGCCAGCAGCCAAAGGACTAGCGGAGATCAAGAGACCCAGTACTTC.

The chain has TRBV27 and TRBJ2-1; 7 nucleotides align to TRBD1. V shed 4 bases and J 4 bases; nucleotides not matched to a gene: 10. Germline lookup yields CDR1 MNHEY and CDR2 SMNVEV (reference sequence). The length of the CDR3 is 16 residues. The chain's CDR3 is CASSYSQGERYNEQFF. In nucleotides, the CDR3 is TGTGCCAGCAGTTATAGTCAGGGGGAGCGGTACAATGAGCAGTTCTTC.